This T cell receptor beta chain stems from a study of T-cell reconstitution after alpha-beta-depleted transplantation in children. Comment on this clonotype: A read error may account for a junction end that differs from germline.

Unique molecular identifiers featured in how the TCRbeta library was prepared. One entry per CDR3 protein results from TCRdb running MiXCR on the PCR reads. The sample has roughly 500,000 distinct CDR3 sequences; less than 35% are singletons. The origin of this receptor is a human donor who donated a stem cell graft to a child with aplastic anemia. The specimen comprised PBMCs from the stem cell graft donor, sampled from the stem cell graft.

CDR3 sequence reads: CASRPGTGNSRLHF. DNA for the CDR3: TGTGCCAGCAGACCCGGGACAGGGAACTCACGCCTCCACTTT. The V gene is TRBV6-4, the J gene TRBJ1-6; TRBD1 agrees at 9 bases. Germline CDR1 reads MRHNA; CDR2 reads SNTAGT. This CDR3 has 14 amino acids.